These 21 T cell receptor beta chains were all obtained from the same sample, sequenced in a study of cytomegalovirus exposure and HLA in healthy donors. Primers included in the PCR were 60 Vbeta and 13 Jbeta primers. The assay was immunoSEQ multiplex PCR, and TCRdb's table has in-frame clones only and misses some. Altogether around 70,000 clones are present, around four fifths being singletons, with the ten largest covering 3%. Sample: PBMCs. These TCRs come from a girl aged 10-17 years in good health and CMV-seropositive.

This clone was recorded at least ten times. The chain recombines TRBV30 with TRBJ1-1, with D maybe TRBD1 (5 bases). This CDR3 region has 11 residues. Germline V gives CDR1 GTSNPN, CDR2 SVGIG (reference sequence). The V gene lost 4 bases and the J gene lost 6 bases, with 9 bases spanning the gap. CDR3: CAWIEGAEAFF. DNA of the CDR3: TGTGCCTGGATAGAAGGGGCTGAAGCTTTCTTT.

The chain couples TRBV4-1 to TRBJ1-3; D is perhaps TRBD1 (5 bases). Trimming removed 0 bases at V and 8 bases at J, with 29 bases between. CDR3 length equals 20 residues. CDR1 and CDR2 from the germline V gene are MGHRA and YSYEKL. This CDR3 is CASSQDHPRVRRGTFDTIYF. The CDR3 region has the DNA TGCGCCAGCAGCCAAGACCACCCAAGAGTGAGGAGGGGTACCTTTGACACCATATATTTT.

This clone was seen only a few times. The chain uses TRBV23-1 and TRBJ2-5, with a possible D match to TRBD2 (6 bases). TRBV23-1 is sorted into the ORF group, with uncertain function. The CDR3 contains 17 residues. V dropped 0 bases and J dropped 3 bases, with 17 bases sitting between them. The CDR3 sequence: CASSQSGSRGDKETQYF. CDR3 nucleotides: TGCGCCAGCAGTCAATCTGGTTCCCGCGGGGATAAAGAGACCCAGTACTTC.

The CDR3 region is CASSYLAGHEQYF. CDR3 bases: TGTGCCAGCAGTTACTTGGCTGGCCACGAGCAGTACTTC. The rearrangement joins TRBV6-5 to TRBJ2-7; D unresolved. The ends were cut back, 1 base at V and 5 bases at J, with 9 bases in the middle. Germline CDR1 MNHEY, CDR2 SVGAGI. This CDR3 comprises 13 residues.

The chain uses TRBV6-6 and TRBJ1-1, with D unclear. Germline V gene lookup returns CDR1 MNHNY and CDR2 SVGAGI (reference sequence). Trimming removed 4 bases from V and 2 bases from J, with 8 bases in between. The CDR3 is 13 amino acids. This CDR3 reads CASSSIVNTEAFF. CDR3 DNA: TGTGCCAGCAGTTCCATAGTAAACACTGAAGCTTTCTTT.

The V gene is TRBV7-9, the J gene TRBJ2-1, with TRBD2 matching over 12 bases. V lost 5 bases to trimming and J lost 10 bases; unmatched junction nucleotides: 9. Germline values: CDR1 SEHNR, CDR2 FQNEAQ (reference sequence). CDR3 length equals 15 residues. CDR3 protein: CASSAGLAGTREQFF. The CDR3 nucleotides are TGTGCCAGCAGCGCCGGACTAGCGGGGACAAGAGAGCAGTTCTTC. The full variable domain, completed using reference TRBV7-9 and TRBJ2-1, is DTGVSQNPRHKITKRGQNVTFRCDPISEHNRLYWYRQTLGQGPEFLTYFQNEAQLEKSRLLSDRFSAERPKGSFSTLEIQRTEQGDSAMYLCASSAGLAGTREQFFGPGTRLTVL.

CDR3 sequence: CASIPGQGIYEQYF. DNA of the CDR3: TGTGCCAGCATTCCGGGACAGGGGATCTACGAGCAGTACTTC. The rearrangement uses TRBV6-1 and TRBJ2-7; the match to TRBD1 covers 10 bases. The V and J ends lost 7 bases and 3 bases, in that order; junction bases with no gene match: 6. Germline CDR1 MNHNS, CDR2 SASEGT. The CDR3 runs to 14 residues.

J is TRBJ1-1 and V is TRBV5-1; TRBD1 matches 8 bases. Germline assignment: CDR1 SGHRS and CDR2 YFSETQ. CDR3 length equals 14 residues. Trimming took 1 base from V and 4 from J; bases not matched to a gene: 3. This chain's CDR3 is CASSLRQGSTEAFF. In DNA, the CDR3 is TGCGCCAGCAGCTTGCGACAGGGGTCCACTGAAGCTTTCTTT.

The V and J genes are TRBV5-4 and TRBJ1-2; D is possibly TRBD1 (5 bases). V shed 4 bases and J shed 0 bases, with 13 bases lying between them. This CDR3 comprises 15 residues. The germline V gene has CDR1 SGHNT and CDR2 YYREEE (reference sequence). The CDR3 reads CASSPQRGTNYGYTF. The CDR3 nucleotides are TGTGCCAGCAGCCCCCAAAGGGGTACTAACTATGGCTACACCTTC.

This clone is a singleton in its sample. V and J are TRBV20-1 and TRBJ1-1; 7 positions agree with TRBD1. The CDR3 contains 11 residues. Unmatched junction bases numbered 0, after V lost 3 bases and J lost 5 bases. The germline gives CDR1 DFQATT, CDR2 SNEGSKA (reference sequence). CDR3 protein: CSARDRTEAFF. The CDR3 DNA reads as TGCAGTGCTAGGGACAGGACTGAAGCTTTCTTT.

The V gene is TRBV7-2, the J gene TRBJ1-1, with D possibly matching TRBD1 (6 bases). CDR3 size: 16 residues. Germline CDR1 and CDR2: SGHTA and FQGNSA. The V end was cut by 0 bases, the J end by 12 bases, with 23 bases between. The CDR3 protein is CASSLALVRNTGLPFF. CDR3 in DNA: TGTGCCAGCAGCTTAGCGCTTGTGAGGAATACAGGGTTGCCTTTCTTT.

This clone was seen a handful of times. The chain has TRBV7-9 and TRBJ2-1, with 7 bases identical to TRBD2. The CDR3 is 17 residues long. Germline assignment: CDR1 SEHNR and CDR2 FQNEAQ (reference sequence). Trimming removed 4 bases from V and 2 bases from J; junction bases left unmatched: 11. The CDR3 loop reads CASSSNRLAETYNEQFF. In DNA, the CDR3 is TGTGCCAGCAGCTCGAACCGGCTAGCGGAGACCTACAATGAGCAGTTCTTC. Full variable domain (remainder filled in from reference TRBV7-9 and TRBJ2-1): DTGVSQNPRHKITKRGQNVTFRCDPISEHNRLYWYRQTLGQGPEFLTYFQNEAQLEKSRLLSDRFSAERPKGSFSTLEIQRTEQGDSAMYLCASSSNRLAETYNEQFFGPGTRLTVL.

V and J are TRBV10-1 and TRBJ2-3, with a tentative D call TRBD2 (6 bases). Trimming stripped 3 bases from V and 4 bases from J, with 14 bases between. Germline V gene data show CDR1 as WNHNN and CDR2 as SYGVQD (reference sequence). The CDR3 consists of 15 residues. This CDR3 reads CASSEGLTRADTQYF. DNA for the CDR3: TGCGCCAGCAGTGAAGGACTAACCCGCGCAGATACGCAGTATTTT.

The chain carries TRBV4-1 and TRBJ2-7; D perhaps matches TRBD2 (5 bases). The CDR3 contains 13 residues. V was trimmed by 0 bases and J by 4 bases, leaving 7 bases between them. In germline, CDR1 is MGHRA, CDR2 YSYEKL. CDR3 sequence: CASSQELVYEQYF. The CDR3 DNA reads TGCGCCAGCAGCCAAGAACTAGTTTACGAGCAGTACTTC.

V usage is TRBV19 and J usage is TRBJ2-7; tentatively, D is TRBD1 (6 bases). Germline V gene sequence: CDR1 LNHDA, CDR2 SQIVND (reference sequence). The CDR3 has 13 residues. Trimming took off 5 bases at V and 2 bases at J, with 10 bases between the two ends. Written as DNA, the CDR3 is TGTGCCAGTAGTGGGGGCCTCACCTACGAGCAGTACTTC. Translating it yields CASSGGLTYEQYF. The variable domain in full, with the rest retrieved from reference TRBV19 and TRBJ2-7, is DGGITQSPKYLFRKEGQNVTLSCEQNLNHDAMYWYRQDPGQGLRLIYYSQIVNDFQKGDIAEGYSVSREKKESFPLTVTSAQKNPTAFYLCASSGGLTYEQYFGPGTRLTVT.

The chain combines TRBV4-3 with TRBJ2-1; 8 nucleotides match TRBD2. V shed 3 bases, J shed 4 bases, and the junction held 8 bases outside the gene matches. This CDR3 spans 16 amino acids. Looked up from germline, CDR1 is LGHNA and CDR2 is YSLEER. The CDR3 region has the DNA TGCGCCAGCAGCCAGGGCTCTAGCGGGCGGTACAATGAGCAGTTCTTC. Encoded protein: CASSQGSSGRYNEQFF.

The chain recombines TRBV6-5 with TRBJ2-2, with D perhaps matching TRBD2 (6 bases). The V gene's germline CDR1 is MNHEY and CDR2 SVGAGI. The length of the CDR3 is 15 residues. V was cut by 0 bases and J by 13 bases, with 18 bases left in between. The CDR3 region has the DNA TGTGCCAGCAGTTACTCGGCAGAAAACCGGAGGGGGCTGTTTTTT. Translating gives CASSYSAENRRGLFF.

This rearrangement joins TRBV20-1 to TRBJ1-1, with D unclear. The germline V gene encodes CDR1 DFQATT and CDR2 SNEGSKA (reference sequence). Trimming removed 6 bases from V and 11 bases from J, with 13 bases in between. The CDR3 totals 10 residues. CDR3 nucleotide sequence: TGCAGTGCCAGCCACGTTAGCGCTTTCTTT. Amino acids: CSASHVSAFF.

The chain links TRBV9 to TRBJ2-1, with 16 bases matching TRBD2. CDR3 length: 22 residues. CDR1 is SGDLS and CDR2 is YYNGEE in the germline V gene. Trimming cost V 3 bases and J 0 bases; bases outside gene matches: 15. CDR3 amino acids: CASSAPQEPGLAGGSSYNEQFF. In DNA, the CDR3 is TGTGCCAGCAGCGCCCCCCAAGAACCGGGACTAGCGGGAGGGAGCTCCTACAATGAGCAGTTCTTC.

The chain combines TRBV19 with TRBJ2-3; the D is unclear. Trimming removed 8 bases from V and 4 bases from J, with 16 bases in between. The CDR3 spans 14 residues. Per germline, CDR1 LNHDA and CDR2 SQIVND (reference sequence). Written as DNA, the CDR3 is TGTGCCAGTGGGTCTTTAGCAGAAGCAGATACGCAGTATTTT. This codes for CASGSLAEADTQYF.

This rearrangement joins TRBV4-3 to TRBJ2-1; 9 bases map to TRBD2. The J segment lost 6 bases and the V segment lost 0 bases, leaving 9 bases of the junction unmatched. This CDR3 has 17 amino acids. Per germline, CDR1 LGHNA and CDR2 YSLEER. As DNA, the CDR3 is TGCGCCAGCAGCCAAGAGTCATTAGCGGGAGCCCGCAATGAGCAGTTCTTC. Amino acid sequence: CASSQESLAGARNEQFF.